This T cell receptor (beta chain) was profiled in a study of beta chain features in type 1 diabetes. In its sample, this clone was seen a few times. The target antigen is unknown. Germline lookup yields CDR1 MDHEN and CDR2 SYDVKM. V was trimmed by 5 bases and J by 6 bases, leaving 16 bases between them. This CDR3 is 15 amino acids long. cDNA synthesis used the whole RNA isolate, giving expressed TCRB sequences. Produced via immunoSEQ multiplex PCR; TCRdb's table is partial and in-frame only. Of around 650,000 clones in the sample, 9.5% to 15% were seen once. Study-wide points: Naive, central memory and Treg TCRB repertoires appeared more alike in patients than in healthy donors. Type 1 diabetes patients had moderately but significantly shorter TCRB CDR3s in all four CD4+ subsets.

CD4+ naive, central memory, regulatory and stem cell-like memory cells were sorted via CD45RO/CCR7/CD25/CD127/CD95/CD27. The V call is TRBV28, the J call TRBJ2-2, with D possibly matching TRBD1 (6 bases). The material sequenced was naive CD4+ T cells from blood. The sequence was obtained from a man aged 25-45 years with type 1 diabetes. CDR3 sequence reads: CASSHQGIIPGELFF. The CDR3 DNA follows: TGTGCCAGCAGTCACCAGGGGATTATCCCCGGGGAGCTGTTTTTT.